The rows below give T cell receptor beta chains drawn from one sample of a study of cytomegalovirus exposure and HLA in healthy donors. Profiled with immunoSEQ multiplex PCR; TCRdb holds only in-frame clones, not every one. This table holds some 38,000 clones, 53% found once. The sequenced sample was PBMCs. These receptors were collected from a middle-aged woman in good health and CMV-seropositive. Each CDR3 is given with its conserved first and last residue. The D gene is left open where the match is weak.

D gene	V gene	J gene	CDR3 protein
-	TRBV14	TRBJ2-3	CASSQLGARGTDTQYF
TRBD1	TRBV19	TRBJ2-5	CASSRQGQETQYF
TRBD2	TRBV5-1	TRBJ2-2	CASRLAGTDTGELFF
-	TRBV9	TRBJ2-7	CASSFSGGALDEQYF
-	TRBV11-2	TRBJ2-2	CASSLAFRTHTGELFF
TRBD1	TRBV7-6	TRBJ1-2	CASSLGWTGDGYTF
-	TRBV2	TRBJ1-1	CASRPEEGMNTEAFF
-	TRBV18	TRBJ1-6	CASSPQQGRVYSPLHF
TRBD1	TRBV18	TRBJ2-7	CASSPDRVDEQYF
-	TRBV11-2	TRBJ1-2	CASSLASSGNYGYTF
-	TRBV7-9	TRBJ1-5	CASSPAGDRNQPQHF
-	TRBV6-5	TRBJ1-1	CASSYSGGVRTEAFF
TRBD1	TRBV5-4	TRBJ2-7	CASSLGGTGSYEQYF
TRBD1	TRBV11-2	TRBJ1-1	CASRLDRANTEAFF
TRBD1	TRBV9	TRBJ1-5	CAGRWGQGSNQPQHF
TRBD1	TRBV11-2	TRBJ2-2	CASSLDRVGTGELFF
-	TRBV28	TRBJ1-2	CASSPPGDLYGYTF
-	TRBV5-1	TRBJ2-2	CASSLDRPGELFF
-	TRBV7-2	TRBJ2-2	CASSLGFGALRTGELFF
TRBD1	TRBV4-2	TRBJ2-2	CASSQDARGQGGTTGELFF
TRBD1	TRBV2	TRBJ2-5	CASSPGTGLRETQYF
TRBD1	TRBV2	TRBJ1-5	CASRGQGLFQPQHF
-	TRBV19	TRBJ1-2	CASNEPGFGGYTF
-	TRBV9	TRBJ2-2	CASSEAGGSGELFF
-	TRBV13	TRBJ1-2	CASEIRGYGYTF
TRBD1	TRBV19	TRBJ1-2	CASSRQGYDGYTF
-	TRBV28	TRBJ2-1	CASSLGGHEQFF
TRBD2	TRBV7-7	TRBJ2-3	CASSLAPGLAGGADTQYF
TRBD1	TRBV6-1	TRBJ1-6	CASSEDLRTGNSPLHF
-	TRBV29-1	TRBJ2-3	CSVEIRVATLEGSTDTQYF
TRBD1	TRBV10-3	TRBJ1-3	CATRTGVEDTIYF
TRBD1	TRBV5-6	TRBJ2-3	CASSPGRGQGTWTDTQYF
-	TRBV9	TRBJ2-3	CASSSFDLSTDTQYF
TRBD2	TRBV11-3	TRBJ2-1	CASSPRRGLTYNEQFF
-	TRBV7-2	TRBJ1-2	CASSLRGDGYTF
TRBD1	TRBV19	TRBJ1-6	CASSMYRGQAGTYNSPLHF
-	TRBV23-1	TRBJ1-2	CASSQTRGGRVLCGYTF
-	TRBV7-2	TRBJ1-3	CASSLSGSGNTIYF
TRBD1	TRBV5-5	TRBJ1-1	CASSWSGGGTEAFF
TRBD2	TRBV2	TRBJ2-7	CASSEAPAGFYEQYF
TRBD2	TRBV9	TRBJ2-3	CASSVGGVDTQYF
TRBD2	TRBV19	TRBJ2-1	CASIQTTSGGHEQFF
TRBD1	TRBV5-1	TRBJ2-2	CASSPQGVSNTGELFF
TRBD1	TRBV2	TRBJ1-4	CASSVGQGAYEKLFF
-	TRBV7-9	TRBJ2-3	CASSFEASTDTQYF
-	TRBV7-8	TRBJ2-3	CASSFELWSTDTQYF
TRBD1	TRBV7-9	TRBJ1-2	CASSSGTGMLGYTF
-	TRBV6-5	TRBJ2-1	CASTLGGKSANEQFF
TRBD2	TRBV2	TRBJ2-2	CASSALAGGPPFNTGELFF
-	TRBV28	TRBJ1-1	CASRFTGGWDTEAFF